This T cell receptor (beta chain) was observed in a study of cytomegalovirus exposure and HLA in healthy donors. The PCR employed 60 Vbeta primers together with 13 Jbeta primers. The protocol was immunoSEQ multiplex PCR, while the TCRdb copy is restricted to in-frame clones and leaves out a portion. The table records about 150,000 clones, approximately 71% of them present only once. Whole-study findings and limits: Previously analyzed data showed that most TCR beta V segments were productive at a frequency of about 87% or about 30%. A missense variant in DCLRE1C was later tied to TCR beta V- and J-gene trimming.

With regard to this clone: Its antigen is currently unknown.

Germline CDR1 reads WNHNN; CDR2 reads SYGVQD (reference sequence). The germline V and J ends were trimmed by 6 bases and 8 bases, with 14 bases remaining between them. This CDR3 has 13 amino acids. Sequencing was carried out using PBMCs. The source is a man aged 18-30 years in good health and CMV-seropositive. This sequence joins TRBV10-1 and TRBJ2-1; D gene uncertain. The CDR3 region is CASSLDFADEQFF. CDR3 DNA: TGCGCCAGCAGCTTAGATTTTGCGGATGAGCAGTTCTTC.